The 29 T cell receptor beta chains in this list originate from one sample, sequenced in a study of cytomegalovirus exposure and HLA in healthy donors. 60 Vbeta and 13 Jbeta primers were used in PCR. Using immunoSEQ multiplex PCR, the repertoire was profiled, and TCRdb retains in-frame clones only, with some absent. The table has 150,000 to 160,000 clones, over 70% seen once. The sequenced sample was PBMCs. The origin of the receptors is a man aged 25 to 40 in good health and CMV-seropositive.

J is TRBJ2-3 and V is TRBV11-3; no clear D. Trimming removed 5 bases at V and 0 bases at J, with 9 bases between. Germline CDR1 reads SGHNT; CDR2 reads YENEEA. This CDR3 region has 14 residues. CDR3 protein: CASSPTPSTDTQYF. CDR3 in DNA: TGTGCCAGCAGCCCAACACCTAGCACAGATACGCAGTATTTT.

The DNA of the CDR3 is TGTGCCAGCAGCTTAGGCAGACAAGAGACCCAGTACTTC. Protein product: CASSLGRQETQYF. This rearrangement joins TRBV7-6 to TRBJ2-5, with unresolved D. CDR3 length: 13 amino acids. Per germline, CDR1 SGHVS and CDR2 FNYEAQ. V lost 1 base to trimming and J lost 2 bases, with 5 bases between them. Using reference TRBV7-6 and TRBJ2-5 for the parts outside the CDR3, the full variable domain is GAGVSQSPRYKVTKRGQDVALRCDPISGHVSLYWYRQALGQGPEFLTYFNYEAQQDKSGLPNDRFSAERPEGSISTLTIQRTEQRDSAMYRCASSLGRQETQYFGPGTRLLVL.

This chain links TRBV5-1 with TRBJ2-2; 9 bases fit TRBD1. The germline V gene encodes CDR1 SGHRS and CDR2 YFSETQ. V dropped 1 base and J dropped 5; count of bases not matched to a gene: 6. There are 16 residues in the CDR3. CDR3 loop: CASSLNPQGATGELFF. The CDR3 region has the DNA TGCGCCAGCAGCTTGAATCCACAGGGGGCTACCGGGGAGCTGTTTTTT.

This chain joins TRBV11-3 and TRBJ1-1; D possibly corresponds to TRBD1 (5 bases). V was shortened by 0 bases and J by 1 base, with 12 bases between the two germline ends. CDR3 length equals 16 residues. The germline gives CDR1 SGHNT, CDR2 YENEEA. CDR3 sequence (DNA): TGTGCCAGCAGCTTAGACTATACAGGCCAGAACACTGAAGCTTTCTTT. This codes for CASSLDYTGQNTEAFF.

The chain uses TRBV5-1 and TRBJ2-5; TRBD1 agrees at 12 bases. The CDR3 totals 15 residues. CDR1 is SGHRS and CDR2 is YFSETQ in the germline V gene. The V gene end was trimmed by 3 bases and the J gene end by 4 bases; junction bases not matched to a gene: 4. CDR3 in amino acids: CASSWGQGATETQYF. The CDR3, as DNA: TGCGCCAGCAGCTGGGGACAGGGGGCGACAGAGACCCAGTACTTC.

The chain is built from TRBV4-2 and TRBJ2-5; a weak D match, TRBD1 (6 bases). The CDR3 covers 18 residues. V lost 0 bases and J 7 bases, leaving 24 bases between the germline ends. The germline V gene has CDR1 LGHNA and CDR2 YNFKEQ. The CDR3: CASSQEVGQSETTGTQYF. The CDR3 nucleotides read TGTGCCAGCAGCCAAGAGGTGGGACAATCCGAGACCACAGGGACCCAGTACTTC.

The chain links TRBV7-6 to TRBJ2-3; D is unclear. The CDR3 length is 14 residues. In germline, CDR1 is SGHVS, CDR2 FNYEAQ. V shed 0 bases and J shed 1 base, with 5 bases lying between them. Here the CDR3 reads CASSLAVGTDTQYF. In DNA form, the CDR3 reads TGTGCCAGCAGCTTAGCTGTCGGCACAGATACGCAGTATTTT. Variable domain in full (rest from reference TRBV7-6 and TRBJ2-3): GAGVSQSPRYKVTKRGQDVALRCDPISGHVSLYWYRQALGQGPEFLTYFNYEAQQDKSGLPNDRFSAERPEGSISTLTIQRTEQRDSAMYRCASSLAVGTDTQYFGPGTRLTVL.

The chain has TRBV7-8 and TRBJ2-1; a weak D match, TRBD1 (6 bases). V was clipped by 2 bases and J by 15 bases, with 14 bases between them. In germline, CDR1 is SGHVS, CDR2 FQNEAQ. The CDR3 length is 12 residues. The CDR3 reads CASSLMGQGWFF. The CDR3 bases are TGTGCCAGCAGCTTAATGGGCCAGGGGTGGTTCTTC.

About this clone: Germline is not matched at one junction end, which may reflect a read error. The V gene is TRBV7-3, the J gene TRBJ2-7, with D maybe TRBD2 (6 bases). Germline-derived CDR1 and CDR2 are SGHTA and FQGTGA. This CDR3 spans 15 amino acids. CDR3: CASSLRAGPSHEQYF. CDR3 sequence (DNA): TGTGCCAGCAGCTTAAGGGCGGGACCCTCCCACGAGCAGTACTTC.

The gene calls are TRBV5-4 and TRBJ2-7, with D perhaps matching TRBD1 (5 bases). The length of the CDR3 is 15 residues. Trimming left V 0 bases short and J 0 bases short, with 10 bases between. CDR1 is SGHNT, CDR2 YYREEE, per germline (reference sequence). CDR3 residues: CASSLGGHSSYEQYF. The CDR3 DNA is TGTGCCAGCAGCTTGGGGGGCCATAGCTCCTACGAGCAGTACTTC.

The rearrangement uses TRBV5-1 and TRBJ1-1; 11 bases are a match to TRBD1. Germline-derived CDR1 and CDR2 are SGHRS and YFSETQ. Trimming removed 0 bases from V and 10 bases from J; junction bases left unmatched: 2. The CDR3 consists of 13 residues. CDR3 sequence (DNA): TGCGCCAGCAGCTTGGGGACAGGGGGCTCAGCTTTCTTT. Its protein product is CASSLGTGGSAFF.

The chain uses TRBV18 and TRBJ2-6; 9 bases line up with TRBD1. V shed 6 bases, J shed 1 base, and the junction held 7 bases outside the gene matches. The germline V gene encodes CDR1 KGHSH and CDR2 LQKENI. CDR3 length equals 17 residues. CDR3 sequence: CASSRGQGTSGANVLTF. The DNA of the CDR3 is TGTGCCAGCTCCCGGGGACAGGGCACGTCTGGGGCCAACGTCCTGACTTTC.

The J gene is TRBJ2-5, the V gene TRBV5-1, with D tentatively TRBD1 (6 bases). From germline, CDR1 is SGHRS and CDR2 YFSETQ. The CDR3 totals 15 residues. The V end lost 2 bases, the J end lost 1 base, and 12 bases lay between the germline ends. The CDR3 DNA reads TGCGCCAGCAGCTTTCGACCAGGGGCCCAAGAGACCCAGTACTTC. This codes for CASSFRPGAQETQYF.

The genes are TRBV5-1 and TRBJ2-2, with TRBD2 matching 10 bases. This CDR3 contains 16 residues. V shed 4 bases, J shed 6 bases, and the junction held 9 bases outside the gene matches. The germline V gene encodes CDR1 SGHRS and CDR2 YFSETQ. The CDR3 sequence is CASSALAGEGAGELFF. The CDR3, as DNA: TGCGCCAGCAGCGCTCTAGCGGGAGAGGGTGCCGGGGAGCTGTTTTTT.

This clone was seen a few times. The chain employs TRBV27 and TRBJ1-3; D ambiguous. CDR1 is MNHEY and CDR2 is SMNVEV in the germline V gene (reference sequence). V shed 4 bases and J shed 0 bases, with 7 bases lying between them. The CDR3 contains 14 residues. This chain's CDR3 is CASSWRSSGNTIYF. The CDR3 nucleotides are TGTGCCAGCAGTTGGAGGAGCTCTGGAAACACCATATATTTT.

The CDR3 coding sequence is TGTGCCAGTAGTATCTACTCCACGGGACAGGTCTACGAGCAGTACTTC. It codes for CASSIYSTGQVYEQYF. The chain uses TRBV19 and TRBJ2-7; 8 bases align to TRBD1. V gave up 3 bases and J gave up 3 bases; unmatched junction bases: 10. CDR3 size: 16 residues. CDR1 is LNHDA, CDR2 SQIVND, per germline (reference sequence).

This chain's CDR3 is CASSYSGGGEYEQYF. The CDR3 DNA sequence: TGTGCCAGCAGTTACTCGGGGGGGGGTGAATACGAGCAGTACTTC. This chain connects TRBV6-6 to TRBJ2-7, with 7 bases matching TRBD2. Germline V CDR1 and CDR2: MNHNY, SVGAGI (reference sequence). The CDR3 extends over 15 amino acids. Trimming cost V 0 bases and J 4 bases; bases outside gene matches: 6.

The chain recombines TRBV28 with TRBJ2-7; TRBD1 matches at 7 bases. J was trimmed by 0 bases and V by 6 bases; bases with no gene match: 8. The germline CDR1 and CDR2 sequences are MDHEN and SYDVKM. This CDR3 is built from 15 residues. DNA for the CDR3: TGTGCCAGCAGGGACGACAGGGAATTCTCCTACGAGCAGTACTTC. Encoded protein: CASRDDREFSYEQYF.

The chain links TRBV18 to TRBJ1-5, with a possible D match to TRBD1 (6 bases). V dropped 1 base and J dropped 2 bases, with 9 bases sitting between them. The CDR3 runs 15 residues. Germline V gene lookup returns CDR1 KGHSH and CDR2 LQKENI. CDR3 loop: CASSPQGDGNQPQHF. The DNA for the CDR3 is TGTGCCAGCTCACCACAGGGGGATGGCAATCAGCCCCAGCATTTT.

This clone was observed a few times. As DNA, the CDR3 is TGTGCCAGCAAGCTGAGAGGACAGGGAGAAAAACTGTTTTTT. Its translation: CASKLRGQGEKLFF. The chain combines TRBV2 with TRBJ1-4; 8 nucleotides align to TRBD1. V lost 7 bases and J lost 8; bases outside the gene matches: 9. In germline, CDR1 is SNHLY, CDR2 FYNNEI. CDR3 length equals 14 residues. Filled out from reference TRBV2 and TRBJ1-4, the complete variable domain reads EPEVTQTPSHQVTQMGQEVILRCVPISNHLYFYWYRQILGQKVEFLVSFYNNEISEKSEIFDDQFSVERPDGSNFTLKIRSTKLEDSAMYFCASKLRGQGEKLFFGSGTQLSVL.

The chain joins TRBV2 to TRBJ2-1; 9 nucleotides match TRBD2. V trimming: 5 bases; J trimming: 7 bases; junction bases outside the gene matches: 6. The CDR3 has 14 amino acids. Germline V gives CDR1 SNHLY, CDR2 FYNNEI. CDR3 in DNA: TGTGCCAGCAGTCCAGCGGGAGGTAAGAATGAGCAGTTCTTC. Translation: CASSPAGGKNEQFF.

The V call is TRBV28, the J call TRBJ1-5, with a possible D match to TRBD1 (6 bases). Germline V CDR1 and CDR2: MDHEN, SYDVKM. The CDR3 runs 10 residues. The germline V and J ends were trimmed by 6 bases and 12 bases, with 9 bases remaining between them. CDR3 DNA sequence: TGTGCCAGCAGCAGACAGGTCCAGCATTTT. This sequence encodes CASSRQVQHF. The full variable domain, with the rest looked up from reference TRBV28 and TRBJ1-5, is DVKVTQSSRYLVKRTGEKVFLECVQDMDHENMFWYRQDPGLGLRLIYFSYDVKMKEKGDIPEGYSVSREKKERFSLILESASTNQTSMYLCASSRQVQHFGDGTRLSIL.

The chain uses TRBV29-1 and TRBJ2-3; 7 nucleotides agree with TRBD2. The CDR3 runs to 14 residues. Germline V gene sequence: CDR1 SQVTM, CDR2 ANQGSEA. The V and J ends lost 6 bases and 6 bases, in that order; junction bases with no gene match: 12. CDR3 sequence: CSVELGGTWDTQYF. The CDR3 DNA is TGCAGCGTGGAGTTGGGGGGGACGTGGGATACGCAGTATTTT.

This clone was seen only a few times. The chain is built from TRBV11-1 and TRBJ2-1; 11 bases line up with TRBD2. The germline V gene encodes CDR1 SGHAT and CDR2 FQDESV (reference sequence). The CDR3 is made up of 16 amino acids. V was pared by 3 bases and J by 4 bases, with 5 bases of the junction left unmatched. The CDR3 protein is CASSFGASGRYNEQFF. The CDR3 DNA follows: TGTGCCAGCAGCTTTGGGGCTAGCGGGAGGTACAATGAGCAGTTCTTC.

J is TRBJ1-2 and V is TRBV5-6, with D possibly being TRBD1 (6 bases). V lost 0 bases to trimming and J lost 4 bases, with 13 bases between them. CDR3 length: 15 amino acids. Germline V gives CDR1 SGHDT, CDR2 YYEEEE. The CDR3 DNA is TGTGCCAGCAGCTTGGGGCCAGGGGCAGGCTATGGCTACACCTTC. It translates to CASSLGPGAGYGYTF.

In its sample, this clone was seen once. The chain has TRBV7-2 and TRBJ1-2; D is unclear. The CDR3 is 12 amino acids. The V gene lost 2 bases and the J gene lost 5 bases, with 6 bases spanning the gap. Per the germline V gene, CDR1 is SGHTA and CDR2 is FQGNSA. The chain's CDR3 is CASSLPGYGYTF. The CDR3, as DNA: TGTGCCAGCAGCTTACCGGGGTATGGCTACACCTTC.

The chain recombines TRBV7-9 with TRBJ2-7; 12 nucleotides line up with TRBD1. With 5 bases clipped from V and 2 bases from J, the junction kept 4 bases outside the gene matches. This CDR3 has 15 residues. Germline CDR1 is SEHNR and CDR2 is FQNEAQ (reference sequence). CDR3 bases: TGTGCCAGCAGCGGGGGACAGGGGGCCACCTACGAGCAGTACTTC. It specifies CASSGGQGATYEQYF.

Notes on this clone: One junction end disagrees with the germline gene, perhaps due to a read error. This chain links TRBV10-3 with TRBJ2-7; 8 nucleotides agree with TRBD2. Germline CDR1 is ENHRY and CDR2 is SYGVKD. The CDR3 is 14 amino acids. In DNA form, the CDR3 reads TGTGCCATCAGTGAGAGCGGGAGTGGGTACGAGCAGTACTTT. Protein: CAISESGSGYEQYF.

The chain couples TRBV6-1 to TRBJ1-3; possibly TRBD1 for D (6 bases). Per germline, CDR1 MNHNS and CDR2 SASEGT. The CDR3 runs to 14 residues. V was cut by 7 bases and J by 2 bases, with 12 bases left in between. This CDR3 reads CASKAGEPGNTIYF. DNA for the CDR3: TGTGCCAGCAAAGCAGGGGAGCCTGGAAACACCATATATTTT.